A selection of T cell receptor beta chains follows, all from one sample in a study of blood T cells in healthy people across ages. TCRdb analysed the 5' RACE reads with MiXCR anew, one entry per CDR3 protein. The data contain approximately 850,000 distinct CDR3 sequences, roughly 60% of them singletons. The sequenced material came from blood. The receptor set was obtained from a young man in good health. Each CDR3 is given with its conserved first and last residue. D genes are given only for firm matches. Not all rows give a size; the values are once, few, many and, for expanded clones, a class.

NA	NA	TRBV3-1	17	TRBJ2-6	TGTGCCAGCAGCCGGATCCCTTTCGCGGCTGGGGCCAACGTCCTGACTTTC	CASSRIPFAAGANVLTF
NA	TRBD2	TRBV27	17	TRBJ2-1	TGTGCCAGCAGTTCCATCTTCGGGGGGAGCTCCTACAATGAGCAGTTCTTC	CASSSIFGGSSYNEQFF
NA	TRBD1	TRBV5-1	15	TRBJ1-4	TGCGCCAGCAGGACCGGGACAGGGGGCGTAGAAAAACTGTTTTTT	CASRTGTGGVEKLFF
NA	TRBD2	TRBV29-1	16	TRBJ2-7	TGCAGCGTAAAGGCCCCTGCTAGCGGGGGGCCCTACGAGCAGTACTTC	CSVKAPASGGPYEQYF
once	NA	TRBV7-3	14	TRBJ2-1	TGTGCCAGCAGCCTCTTAGCGGCAACTAGTGAGCAGTTCTTC	CASSLLAATSEQFF
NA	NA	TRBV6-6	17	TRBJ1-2	TGTGCCAGCAGTTACCACCGCGACCGGGACACCAGATATGGCTACACCTTC	CASSYHRDRDTRYGYTF
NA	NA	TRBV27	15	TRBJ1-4	TGTGCCAGCAGTCCACGACCATCCTCTAATGAAAAACTGTTTTTT	CASSPRPSSNEKLFF
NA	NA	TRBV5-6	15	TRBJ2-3	TGTGCCAGCAGCTTTGTACCGACTGGCACAGATACGCAGTATTTT	CASSFVPTGTDTQYF
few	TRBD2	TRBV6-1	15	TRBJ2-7	TGTGCCAGCAGTGAAGGTGTACTAGCGGGCTACGAGCAGTACTTC	CASSEGVLAGYEQYF
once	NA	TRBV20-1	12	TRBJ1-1	TGCAGTGCTATCGGAGTCAACACTGAAGCTTTCTTT	CSAIGVNTEAFF
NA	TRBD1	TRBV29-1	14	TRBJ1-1	TGCAGCGTTGAGGTCGGGCGACAGGGGACTGAAGCTTTCTTT	CSVEVGRQGTEAFF
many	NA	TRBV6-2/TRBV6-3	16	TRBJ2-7	TGTGCCAGCAGTAACGCATTCGAGCGGAGCTCCTACGAGCAGTACTTC	CASSNAFERSSYEQYF
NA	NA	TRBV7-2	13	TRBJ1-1	TGTGCCAGCAGCGAACAGAAGAACACTGAAGCTTTCTTT	CASSEQKNTEAFF
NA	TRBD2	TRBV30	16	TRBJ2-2	TGTGCCTGGAGACCAGCGGGGGGGCCAAACACCGGGGAGCTGTTTTTT	CAWRPAGGPNTGELFF
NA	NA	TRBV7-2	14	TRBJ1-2	TGTGCCAGCAGGTTACAGGGACCTAACTATGGCTACACCTTC	CASRLQGPNYGYTF
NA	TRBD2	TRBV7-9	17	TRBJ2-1	TGTGCCAGCAGCTTATCCCCTGGAGCGGGAGACCGCAATGAGCAGTTCTTC	CASSLSPGAGDRNEQFF
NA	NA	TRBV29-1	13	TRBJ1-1	TGCAGCGTTGAAGCAGGGGCGAACACTGAAGCTTTCTTT	CSVEAGANTEAFF
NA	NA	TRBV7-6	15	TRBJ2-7	TGTGCCAGCAGCGCCTCCGACACCCTCTCCTACGAGCAGTACTTC	CASSASDTLSYEQYF
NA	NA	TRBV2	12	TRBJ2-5	TGTGCCAGCAGTGATTTCGTGGAGACCCAGTACTTC	CASSDFVETQYF
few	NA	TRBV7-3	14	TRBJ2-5	TGTGCCAGCAGACCACCTAGACACCGAGAGACCCAGTACTTC	CASRPPRHRETQYF
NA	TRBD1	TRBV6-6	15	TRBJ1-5	TGTGCCAGCAGGCAACCGGGACAGGGTAATCAGCCCCAGCATTTT	CASRQPGQGNQPQHF
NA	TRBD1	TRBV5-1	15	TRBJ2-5	TGCGCCAGCAGCTTCGGACAGGGGGGAGTGGAGACCCAGTACTTC	CASSFGQGGVETQYF